These 16 T cell receptor beta chains originate from one sample sequenced in a study of T cells in Graves' hyperthyroidism and ophthalmopathy. Amplification of TCR beta CDR3 regions was performed using RNA transcripts as template. HTBI primers were employed in a first-round RT-PCR of the TCR CDR3. MiXCR, run by TCRdb on the multiplex PCR reads, gives a single entry per CDR3 protein. Among around 700,000 distinct CDR3 sequences listed, around 20% were seen once. The material sequenced was blood. These receptors all stem from a woman aged 50 to 65 with Graves' hyperthyroidism that later progressed to Graves' ophthalmopathy.

V is TRBV5-1 and J is TRBJ2-1; 10 bases are shared with TRBD2. Germline CDR1 SGHRS, CDR2 YFSETQ. The V gene end was trimmed by 4 bases and the J gene end by 0 bases; junction bases not matched to a gene: 13. This CDR3 contains 19 residues. In DNA form, the CDR3 reads TGCGCCAGCAGCCTAGGGGTAGCGGGGGGAGTCAGCTCCTACAATGAGCAGTTCTTC. Translated: CASSLGVAGGVSSYNEQFF.

This clonotype was detected ten times or more. The V gene is TRBV20-1, the J gene TRBJ1-2; D is ambiguous. Trimming left V 5 bases short and J 2 bases short, with 6 bases between. The germline CDR1 and CDR2 sequences are DFQATT and SNEGSKA (reference sequence). This CDR3 spans 11 amino acids. The CDR3 region is CSAVGNYGYTF. CDR3 in DNA: TGCAGTGCTGTGGGGAACTATGGCTACACCTTC.

This clonotype was found many times. The chain has TRBV20-1 and TRBJ2-3, with a possible D match to TRBD1 (6 bases). V dropped 7 bases and J dropped 3 bases, with 8 bases sitting between them. The CDR3 runs 11 residues. Germline V gene data show CDR1 as DFQATT and CDR2 as SNEGSKA (reference sequence). CDR3 residues: CSVRGTDTQYF. The DNA for the CDR3 is TGCAGTGTTAGGGGGACAGATACGCAGTATTTT.

In this sample, this clonotype turned up a few times. The rearrangement links TRBV10-1 to TRBJ2-5, with TRBD1 identical over 10 bases. Trimming cost V 3 bases and J 3 bases; bases outside gene matches: 4. The CDR3 totals 15 residues. Germline CDR1 reads WNHNN; CDR2 reads SYGVQD (reference sequence). The CDR3 sequence is CASSDETGGKETQYF. CDR3 coding DNA: TGCGCCAGCAGTGACGAGACAGGGGGCAAAGAGACCCAGTACTTC.

There are many counts of this clonotype. V usage is TRBV7-2 and J usage is TRBJ2-1; TRBD2 matches 8 bases. Germline V lookup: CDR1 SGHTA, CDR2 FQGNSA. The CDR3 loop spans 13 amino acids. Unmatched junction bases numbered 5, after V lost 3 bases and J lost 10 bases. DNA for the CDR3: TGTGCCAGCAGCTTCACGGCTAGCGGGGAGCAGTTCTTC. Amino acids: CASSFTASGEQFF.

This clonotype was counted ten times or more. Relative to the germline gene, one junction end is altered; a read error may explain this. The CDR3 loop is CASREANQPQHF. CDR3 nucleotide sequence: TGTGCCAGCAGGGAAGCAAATCAGCCCCAGCATTTT. V and J are TRBV2 and TRBJ1-5; D ambiguous. Germline CDR1 and CDR2: SNHLY and FYNNEI. The CDR3 has 12 residues.

The V and J genes are TRBV7-9 and TRBJ1-1; D not certain. The CDR3 contains 13 residues. V lost 4 bases, J lost 7 bases, and 13 bases lay in between. Germline CDR1 reads SEHNR; CDR2 reads FQNEAQ (reference sequence). DNA for the CDR3: TGTGCCAGCAGCTCTTCAAACTCAGATGAAGCTTTCTTT. Translating it yields CASSSSNSDEAFF.

This clonotype turned up a few times. This sequence joins TRBV2 and TRBJ1-1; D not certain. Between the trimmed V and J ends, which lost 5 bases and 0 bases, there was a span of 13 bases. There are 15 residues in the CDR3. Germline CDR1 is SNHLY and CDR2 is FYNNEI. CDR3 sequence reads: CASSTRKGLNTEAFF. CDR3 nucleotide sequence: TGTGCCAGCAGTACCCGGAAGGGTTTGAACACTGAAGCTTTCTTT.

This clonotype has ten or more counts. V usage is TRBV20-1 and J usage is TRBJ2-1, with a tentative D call TRBD1 (6 bases). CDR1 and CDR2 (germline): DFQATT, SNEGSKA (reference sequence). The ends were cut back, 2 bases at V and 4 bases at J, with 18 bases in the middle. The CDR3 totals 16 residues. CDR3 residues: CSARKQSEQGYNEQFF. CDR3 DNA sequence: TGCAGTGCTAGAAAACAATCCGAACAGGGTTACAATGAGCAGTTCTTC.

This rearrangement joins TRBV4-1 to TRBJ1-4, with TRBD1 identical over 7 bases. V trimming: 1 base; J trimming: 3 bases; junction bases outside the gene matches: 2. Germline V gives CDR1 MGHRA, CDR2 YSYEKL. CDR3 length: 15 residues. The CDR3 coding sequence is TGCGCCAGCAGCCAAGGGGACAGTCCTAATGAAAAACTGTTTTTT. Translated, it gives CASSQGDSPNEKLFF.

The CDR3 loop reads CASRIRASGANVLTF. Written as DNA, the CDR3 is TGTGCCAGCAGGATCAGGGCTTCTGGGGCCAACGTCCTGACTTTC. The rearrangement links TRBV12-3 or TRBV12-4 to TRBJ2-6; tentatively, D is TRBD1 (5 bases). The CDR3 has 15 residues. With 6 bases removed from V and 1 base from J, the gap between germline ends came to 10 bases.

In its sample, this clonotype was seen a few times. V is TRBV25-1 and J is TRBJ2-5; perhaps D is TRBD1 or TRBD2 (7 bases each). Between the trimmed V and J ends, which lost 5 bases and 0 bases, there was a span of 13 bases. CDR1 and CDR2 from the germline V gene are MGHDK and SYGVNS. This CDR3 is built from 15 residues. CDR3: CASSQGGGYQETQYF. CDR3 nucleotides: TGTGCCAGCAGTCAGGGGGGGGGGTACCAAGAGACCCAGTACTTC.

The rearrangement uses TRBV6-1 and TRBJ1-2, with D possibly matching TRBD1 (6 bases). The V gene's germline CDR1 is MNHNS and CDR2 SASEGT. CDR3 length equals 15 residues. The germline V and J ends were trimmed by 8 bases and 0 bases, with 16 bases remaining between them. The CDR3 coding sequence is TGTGCCAGCCGAGGTGTCAGGGGATCTAACTATGGCTACACCTTC. Protein: CASRGVRGSNYGYTF.

This clonotype has a handful of counts. The chain combines TRBV10-3 with TRBJ1-5, with TRBD1 identical over 9 bases. This CDR3 contains 12 residues. V gave up 10 bases and J gave up 11 bases; unmatched junction bases: 9. From germline, CDR1 is ENHRY and CDR2 SYGVKD. The CDR3 nucleotides read TGTGCCACCATGGGACAGGGCGGCGCCCAGCATTTT. Translation gives CATMGQGGAQHF.

The rearrangement uses TRBV7-2 and TRBJ2-1; TRBD2 agrees at 13 bases. The germline gives CDR1 SGHTA, CDR2 FQGNSA. After removal of 5 bases from V and 4 bases from J, the junction contained 5 bases not matched to a gene. This CDR3 has 16 residues. CDR3 residues: CASSVRLAGGYNEQFF. The CDR3 coding sequence is TGTGCCAGCAGCGTAAGACTAGCGGGGGGATACAATGAGCAGTTCTTC.

The sample holds a few counts of this clonotype. The rearrangement links TRBV6-5 to TRBJ1-1, with unresolved D. V lost 2 bases and J lost 4, with 8 bases in between. The germline gives CDR1 MNHEY, CDR2 SVGAGI. The CDR3 is 13 residues long. CDR3 nucleotides: TGTGCCAGCAGTTACGGCAGGCTCACTGAAGCTTTCTTT. Its protein is CASSYGRLTEAFF.